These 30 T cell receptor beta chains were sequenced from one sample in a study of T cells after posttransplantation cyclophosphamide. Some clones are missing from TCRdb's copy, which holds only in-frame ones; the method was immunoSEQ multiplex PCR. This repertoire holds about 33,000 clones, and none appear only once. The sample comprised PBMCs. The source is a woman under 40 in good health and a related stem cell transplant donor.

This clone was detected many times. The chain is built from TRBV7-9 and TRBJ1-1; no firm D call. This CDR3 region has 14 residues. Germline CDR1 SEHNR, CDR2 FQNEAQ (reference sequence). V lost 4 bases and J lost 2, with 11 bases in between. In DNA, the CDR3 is TGTGCCAGCAGCTGGACCGGGGTTAACACTGAAGCTTTCTTT. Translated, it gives CASSWTGVNTEAFF.

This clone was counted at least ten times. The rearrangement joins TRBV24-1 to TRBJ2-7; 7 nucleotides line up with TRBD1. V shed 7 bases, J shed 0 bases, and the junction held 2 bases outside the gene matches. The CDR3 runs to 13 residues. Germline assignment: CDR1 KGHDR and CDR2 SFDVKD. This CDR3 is CATRGDSSYEQYF. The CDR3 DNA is TGTGCCACCAGGGGGGACAGCTCCTACGAGCAGTACTTC.

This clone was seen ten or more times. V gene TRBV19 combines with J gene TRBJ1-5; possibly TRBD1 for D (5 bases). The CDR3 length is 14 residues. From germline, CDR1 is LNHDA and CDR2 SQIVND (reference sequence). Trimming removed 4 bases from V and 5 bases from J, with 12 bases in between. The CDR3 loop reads CASSTIWGDQPQHF. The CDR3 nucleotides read TGTGCCAGTAGTACTATTTGGGGGGATCAGCCCCAGCATTTT.

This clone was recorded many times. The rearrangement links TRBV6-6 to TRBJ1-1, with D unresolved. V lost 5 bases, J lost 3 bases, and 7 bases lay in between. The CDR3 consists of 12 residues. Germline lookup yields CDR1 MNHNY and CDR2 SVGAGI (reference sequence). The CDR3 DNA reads TGTGCCAGCAGTAATCGGGACACTGAAGCTTTCTTT. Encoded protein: CASSNRDTEAFF.

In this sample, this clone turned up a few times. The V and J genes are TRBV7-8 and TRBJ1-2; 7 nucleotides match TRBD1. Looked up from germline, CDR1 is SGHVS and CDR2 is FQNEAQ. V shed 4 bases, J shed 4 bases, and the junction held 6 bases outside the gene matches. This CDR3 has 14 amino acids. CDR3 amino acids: CASSSQGTIYGYTF. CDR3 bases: TGTGCCAGCAGCTCACAGGGGACGATCTATGGCTACACCTTC.

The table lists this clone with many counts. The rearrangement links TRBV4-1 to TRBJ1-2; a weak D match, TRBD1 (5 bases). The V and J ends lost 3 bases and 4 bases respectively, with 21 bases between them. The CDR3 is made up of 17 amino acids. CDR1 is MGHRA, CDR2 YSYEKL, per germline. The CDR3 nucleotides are TGCGCCAGCAGCCACCGCCTGGAGGGGAAGGGGAGCTATGGCTACACCTTC. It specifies CASSHRLEGKGSYGYTF.

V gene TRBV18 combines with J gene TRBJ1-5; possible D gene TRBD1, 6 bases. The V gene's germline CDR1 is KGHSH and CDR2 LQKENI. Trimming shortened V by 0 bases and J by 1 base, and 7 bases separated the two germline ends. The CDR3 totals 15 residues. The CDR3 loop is CASSPPGASNQPQHF. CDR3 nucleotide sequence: TGTGCCAGCTCACCACCGGGGGCGAGCAATCAGCCCCAGCATTTT.

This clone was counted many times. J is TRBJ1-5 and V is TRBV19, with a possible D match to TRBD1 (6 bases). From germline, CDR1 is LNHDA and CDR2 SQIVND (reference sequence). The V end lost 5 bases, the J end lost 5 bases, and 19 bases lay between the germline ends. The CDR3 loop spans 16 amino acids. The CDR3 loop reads CASSSLQGIAHQPQHF. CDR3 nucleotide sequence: TGTGCCAGTAGTTCATTACAGGGAATAGCGCATCAGCCCCAGCATTTT.

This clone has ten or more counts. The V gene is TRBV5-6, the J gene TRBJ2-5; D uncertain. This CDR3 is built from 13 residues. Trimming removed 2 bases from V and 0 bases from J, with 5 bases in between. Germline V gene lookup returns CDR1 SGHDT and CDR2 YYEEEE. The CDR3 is CASSFPYQETQYF. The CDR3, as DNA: TGTGCCAGCAGCTTCCCGTACCAAGAGACCCAGTACTTC.

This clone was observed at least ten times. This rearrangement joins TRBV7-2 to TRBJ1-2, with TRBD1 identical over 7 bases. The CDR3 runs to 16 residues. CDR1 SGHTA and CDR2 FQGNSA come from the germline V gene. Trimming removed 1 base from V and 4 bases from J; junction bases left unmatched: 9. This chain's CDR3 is CASSLEAGGNIYGYTF. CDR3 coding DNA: TGTGCCAGCAGCTTAGAGGCAGGGGGTAATATCTATGGCTACACCTTC.

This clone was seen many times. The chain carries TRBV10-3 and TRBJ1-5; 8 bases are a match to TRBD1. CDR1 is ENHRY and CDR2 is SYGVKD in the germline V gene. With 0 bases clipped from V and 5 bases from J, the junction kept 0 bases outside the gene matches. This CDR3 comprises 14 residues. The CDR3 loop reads CAISESRGHQPQHF. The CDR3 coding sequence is TGTGCCATCAGTGAGTCCAGGGGGCATCAGCCCCAGCATTTT.

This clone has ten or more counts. CDR3 nucleotide sequence: TGTGCCAGTAGTGGAAACGGGGGCAATCAGCCCCAGCATTTT. It yields the protein CASSGNGGNQPQHF. The chain recombines TRBV19 with TRBJ1-5; D is undetermined. This CDR3 is built from 14 residues. Germline lookup yields CDR1 LNHDA and CDR2 SQIVND (reference sequence). Trimming pared 5 bases from V and 2 bases from J, leaving 10 bases between. The variable domain in full, completed from reference TRBV19 and TRBJ1-5, reads DGGITQSPKYLFRKEGQNVTLSCEQNLNHDAMYWYRQDPGQGLRLIYYSQIVNDFQKGDIAEGYSVSREKKESFPLTVTSAQKNPTAFYLCASSGNGGNQPQHFGDGTRLSIL.

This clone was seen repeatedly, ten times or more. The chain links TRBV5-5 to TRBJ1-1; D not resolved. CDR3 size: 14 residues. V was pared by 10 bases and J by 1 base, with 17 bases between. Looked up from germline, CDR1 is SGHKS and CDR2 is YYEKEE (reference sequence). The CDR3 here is CAAATGGENTEAFF. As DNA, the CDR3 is TGTGCCGCCGCCACGGGCGGGGAGAACACTGAAGCTTTCTTT. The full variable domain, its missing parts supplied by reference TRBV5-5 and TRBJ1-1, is DAGVTQSPTHLIKTRGQQVTLRCSPISGHKSVSWYQQVLGQGPQFIFQYYEKEERGRGNFPDRFSARQFPNYSSELNVNALLLGDSALYLCAAATGGENTEAFFGQGTRLTVV.

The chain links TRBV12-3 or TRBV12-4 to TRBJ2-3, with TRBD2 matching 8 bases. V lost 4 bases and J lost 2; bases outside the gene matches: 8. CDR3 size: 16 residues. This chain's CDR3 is CASSSPSGGNTDTQYF. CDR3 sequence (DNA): TGTGCCAGCAGTTCCCCATCGGGGGGGAACACAGATACGCAGTATTTT.

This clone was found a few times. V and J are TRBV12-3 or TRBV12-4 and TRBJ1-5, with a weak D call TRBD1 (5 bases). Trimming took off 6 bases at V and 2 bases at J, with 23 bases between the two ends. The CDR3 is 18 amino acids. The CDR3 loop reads CASSNQANQGNGNQPQHF. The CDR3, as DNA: TGTGCCAGCAGCAACCAGGCAAACCAGGGTAATGGCAATCAGCCCCAGCATTTT.

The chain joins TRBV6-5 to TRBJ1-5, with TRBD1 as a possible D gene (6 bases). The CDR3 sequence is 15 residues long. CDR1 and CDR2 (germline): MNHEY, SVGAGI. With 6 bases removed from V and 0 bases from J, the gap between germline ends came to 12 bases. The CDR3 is CASSRTVYSNQPQHF. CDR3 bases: TGTGCCAGCAGCAGGACAGTTTATAGCAATCAGCCCCAGCATTTT.

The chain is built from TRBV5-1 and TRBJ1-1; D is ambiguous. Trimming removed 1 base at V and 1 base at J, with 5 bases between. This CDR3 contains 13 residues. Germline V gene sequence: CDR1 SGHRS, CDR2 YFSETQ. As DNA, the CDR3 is TGCGCCAGCAGCTTGCGAGCGAACACTGAAGCTTTCTTT. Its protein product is CASSLRANTEAFF.

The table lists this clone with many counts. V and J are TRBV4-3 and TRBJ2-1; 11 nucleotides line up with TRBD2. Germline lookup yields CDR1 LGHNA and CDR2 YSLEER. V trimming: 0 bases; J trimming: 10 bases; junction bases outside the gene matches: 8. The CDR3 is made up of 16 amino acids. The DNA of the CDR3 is TGCGCCAGCAGCCAAGAGGTGGCTAGCGGGGGGCCCGAGCAGTTCTTC. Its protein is CASSQEVASGGPEQFF.

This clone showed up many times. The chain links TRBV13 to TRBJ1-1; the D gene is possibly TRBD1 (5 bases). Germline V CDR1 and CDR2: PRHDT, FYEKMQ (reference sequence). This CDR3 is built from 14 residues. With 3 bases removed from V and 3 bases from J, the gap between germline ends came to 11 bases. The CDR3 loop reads CASSLRVGDTEAFF. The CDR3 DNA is TGTGCCAGCAGCTTGAGGGTAGGGGACACTGAAGCTTTCTTT.

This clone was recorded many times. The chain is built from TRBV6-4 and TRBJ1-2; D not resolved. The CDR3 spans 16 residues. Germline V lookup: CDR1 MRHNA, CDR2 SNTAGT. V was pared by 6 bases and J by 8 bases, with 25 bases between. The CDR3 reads CASSRSSHAKVEGYTF. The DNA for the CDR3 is TGTGCCAGCAGCCGCAGTAGCCATGCCAAGGTAGAAGGCTACACCTTC.

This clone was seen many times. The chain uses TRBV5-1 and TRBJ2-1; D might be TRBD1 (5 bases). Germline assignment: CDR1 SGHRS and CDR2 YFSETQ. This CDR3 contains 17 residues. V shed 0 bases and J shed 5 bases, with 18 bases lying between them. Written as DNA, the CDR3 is TGCGCCAGCAGCTTGGACAGGCCTGGTCGCCCCAACAATGAGCAGTTCTTC. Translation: CASSLDRPGRPNNEQFF.

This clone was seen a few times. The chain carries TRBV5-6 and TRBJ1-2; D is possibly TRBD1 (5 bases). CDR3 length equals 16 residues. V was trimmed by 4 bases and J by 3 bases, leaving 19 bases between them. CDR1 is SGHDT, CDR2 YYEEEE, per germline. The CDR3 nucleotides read TGTGCCAGCAGCCCGAACGCAGGGAGTCAAGACTATGGCTACACCTTC. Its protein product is CASSPNAGSQDYGYTF.

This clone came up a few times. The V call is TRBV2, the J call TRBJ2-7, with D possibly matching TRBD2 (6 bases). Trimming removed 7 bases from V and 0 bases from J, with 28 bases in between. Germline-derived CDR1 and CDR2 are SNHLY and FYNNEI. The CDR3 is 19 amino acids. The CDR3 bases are TGTGCCAGCACCCCCCGGGGTGCCCGCGGGGCAACCTCCTCCTACGAGCAGTACTTC. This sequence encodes CASTPRGARGATSSYEQYF.

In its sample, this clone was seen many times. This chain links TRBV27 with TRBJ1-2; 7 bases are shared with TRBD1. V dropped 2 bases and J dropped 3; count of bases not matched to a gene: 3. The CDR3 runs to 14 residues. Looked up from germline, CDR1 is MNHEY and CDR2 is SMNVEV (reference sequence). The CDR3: CASSLRGGDYGYTF. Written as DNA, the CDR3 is TGTGCCAGCAGTTTAAGAGGGGGCGACTATGGCTACACCTTC.

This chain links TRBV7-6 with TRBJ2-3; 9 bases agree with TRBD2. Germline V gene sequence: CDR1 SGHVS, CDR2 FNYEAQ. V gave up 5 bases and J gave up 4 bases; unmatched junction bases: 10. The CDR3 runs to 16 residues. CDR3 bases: TGTGCCAGCAGCCTGTGGGCGGGGGGGCCTTCAGATACGCAGTATTTT. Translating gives CASSLWAGGPSDTQYF.

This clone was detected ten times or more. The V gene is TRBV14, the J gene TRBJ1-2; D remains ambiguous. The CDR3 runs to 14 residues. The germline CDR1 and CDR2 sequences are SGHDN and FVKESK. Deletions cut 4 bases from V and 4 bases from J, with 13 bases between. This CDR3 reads CASSPVVAGYGYTF. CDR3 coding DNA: TGTGCCAGCAGCCCGGTGGTCGCGGGCTATGGCTACACCTTC.

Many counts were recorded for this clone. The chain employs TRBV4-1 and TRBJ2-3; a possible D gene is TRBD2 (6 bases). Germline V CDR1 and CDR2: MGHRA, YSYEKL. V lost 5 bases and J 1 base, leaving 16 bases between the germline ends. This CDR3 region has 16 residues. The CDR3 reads CASSIVGDLGTDTQYF. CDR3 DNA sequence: TGCGCCAGCAGCATCGTGGGGGACTTAGGCACAGATACGCAGTATTTT.

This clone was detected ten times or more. CDR3 DNA sequence: TGTGCCAGCAGTGAAGGGGGCGTCGGTGAAAAACTGTTTTTT. Protein: CASSEGGVGEKLFF. The V and J genes are TRBV6-1 and TRBJ1-4; perhaps TRBD1 as D (5 bases). CDR3 length: 14 amino acids. Germline V lookup: CDR1 MNHNS, CDR2 SASEGT. The ends were cut back, 1 base at V and 7 bases at J, with 10 bases in the middle.

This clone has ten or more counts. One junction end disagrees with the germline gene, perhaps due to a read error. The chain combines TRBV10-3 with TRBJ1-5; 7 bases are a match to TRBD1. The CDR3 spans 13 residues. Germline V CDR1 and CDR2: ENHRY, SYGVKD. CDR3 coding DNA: TGTGCCATCGGGAAACAACAGGGGCTCCCCGGGAATTTT. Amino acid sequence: CAIGKQQGLPGNF.

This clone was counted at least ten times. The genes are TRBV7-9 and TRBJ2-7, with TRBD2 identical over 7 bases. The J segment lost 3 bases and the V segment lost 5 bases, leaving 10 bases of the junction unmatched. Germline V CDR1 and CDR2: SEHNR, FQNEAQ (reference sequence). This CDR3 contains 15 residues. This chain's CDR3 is CASSGGGNDNYEQYF. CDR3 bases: TGTGCCAGCAGCGGGGGGGGAAACGACAACTACGAGCAGTACTTC. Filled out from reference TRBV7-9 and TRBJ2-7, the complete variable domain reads DTGVSQNPRHKITKRGQNVTFRCDPISEHNRLYWYRQTLGQGPEFLTYFQNEAQLEKSRLLSDRFSAERPKGSFSTLEIQRTEQGDSAMYLCASSGGGNDNYEQYFGPGTRLTVT.